Listed here are 25 T cell receptor beta chains from one sample, sequenced in a study of control samples from healthy donors and cancer patients. Data came from immunoSEQ multiplex PCR; TCRdb stores just in-frame clones and leaves some out. The table lists 150,000 to 200,000 clones, more than 85% of them singletons, with roughly 0.7% in the top ten. Specimen: blood. These receptor sequences come from a woman aged 25 to 45 in good health.

This chain uses TRBV18 with TRBJ2-5; D not certain. With 3 bases removed from V and 3 bases from J, the gap between germline ends came to 8 bases. CDR3 length equals 13 residues. Germline CDR1 and CDR2: KGHSH and LQKENI. The CDR3 is CASSPELEETQYF. CDR3 in DNA: TGTGCCAGCTCACCTGAATTAGAAGAGACCCAGTACTTC.

This rearrangement joins TRBV28 to TRBJ2-7; D perhaps matches TRBD1 (6 bases). The germline CDR1 and CDR2 sequences are MDHEN and SYDVKM. V shed 4 bases and J shed 4 bases, with 20 bases lying between them. The CDR3 extends over 16 amino acids. As DNA, the CDR3 is TGTGCCAGCAGTTCCTATTGGGGGCGCGACGGTTACGAGCAGTACTTC. Protein product: CASSSYWGRDGYEQYF.

V and J are TRBV10-3 and TRBJ2-3, with D possibly matching TRBD2 (6 bases). V was pared by 0 bases and J by 3 bases, with 16 bases between. The germline V gene has CDR1 ENHRY and CDR2 SYGVKD. This CDR3 comprises 17 residues. The CDR3: CAISESPSGVPTDTQYF. The CDR3 coding sequence is TGTGCCATCAGTGAGTCCCCCTCGGGGGTCCCTACAGATACGCAGTATTTT.

Here the CDR3 DNA reads TGTGCCAACAGCGAATACGGGACAGGGGGCCCTGGAAACACCATATATTTT. Translated, it gives CANSEYGTGGPGNTIYF. This sequence joins TRBV6-1 and TRBJ1-3, with 12 positions matching TRBD1. The CDR3 has 17 amino acids. Germline CDR1 is MNHNS and CDR2 is SASEGT. Germline trimming cut 10 bases from V and 2 bases from J; bases unmatched to any gene: 12.

The chain recombines TRBV5-4 with TRBJ1-4, with 8 bases lining up with TRBD1. Germline V gene lookup returns CDR1 SGHNT and CDR2 YYREEE (reference sequence). V shed 6 bases and J 4 bases; nucleotides not matched to a gene: 2. The CDR3 length is 13 residues. The CDR3 DNA sequence: TGTGCCAGCACGACAGGGGTTAATGAAAAACTGTTTTTT. This sequence encodes CASTTGVNEKLFF.

The V call is TRBV28, the J call TRBJ2-1; D is unresolved. There are 18 residues in the CDR3. CDR1 is MDHEN, CDR2 SYDVKM, per germline. With 2 bases removed from V and 0 bases from J, the gap between germline ends came to 17 bases. CDR3 nucleotides: TGTGCCAGCAGTTTAAGCCATGGCGCCCTCGACTCCTACAATGAGCAGTTCTTC. As protein: CASSLSHGALDSYNEQFF.

The gene calls are TRBV3-1 (or the pseudogene TRBV3-2) and TRBJ2-5; 13 bases are shared with TRBD2. CDR1 is LGHDT and CDR2 is YNNKEL in the germline V gene (reference sequence). V was clipped by 1 base and J by 2 bases; unmatched bases: 7. The CDR3 is 18 residues long. The CDR3 here is CASSQARTSGSHQETQYF. CDR3 DNA: TGTGCCAGCAGCCAAGCCCGGACTAGCGGGAGTCATCAAGAGACCCAGTACTTC.

The gene calls are TRBV27 and TRBJ1-1, with TRBD1 as a possible D gene (5 bases). The CDR3 spans 13 residues. Trimming shortened V by 4 bases and J by 11 bases, and 17 bases separated the two germline ends. Per germline, CDR1 MNHEY and CDR2 SMNVEV (reference sequence). CDR3 sequence reads: CASSSGVSGMAFF. The CDR3 region has the DNA TGTGCCAGCAGTTCGGGGGTGTCGGGAATGGCTTTCTTT.

CDR3 loop: CASTPGGGGTEAFF. In DNA form, the CDR3 reads TGTGCCAGCACCCCCGGGGGGGGTGGGACTGAAGCTTTCTTT. The chain joins TRBV28 to TRBJ1-1; a weak D match, TRBD1 (5 bases). Germline V gene lookup returns CDR1 MDHEN and CDR2 SYDVKM. V was trimmed by 7 bases and J by 5 bases, leaving 17 bases between them. CDR3 length equals 14 residues.

The chain employs TRBV5-4 and TRBJ2-7; 7 bases are shared with TRBD2. The CDR3 contains 16 residues. Germline V gives CDR1 SGHNT, CDR2 YYREEE (reference sequence). The trim removed 3 bases at V and 4 bases at J, leaving 13 bases unmatched. CDR3 bases: TGTGCCAGCAGCTCCCGCCCGGGCGGGAGAACGTACGAGCAGTACTTC. Protein product: CASSSRPGGRTYEQYF.

V gene TRBV9 combines with J gene TRBJ2-5, with 7 bases matching TRBD1. V was pared by 1 base and J by 5 bases, with 8 bases of the junction left unmatched. This CDR3 comprises 15 residues. Germline CDR1 reads SGDLS; CDR2 reads YYNGEE. The CDR3 DNA follows: TGTGCCAGCAGCGTAAGACAGGGAAGCGCGGAGACCCAGTACTTC. It is translated as CASSVRQGSAETQYF.

The V and J genes are TRBV11-2 and TRBJ1-1; D is unresolved. V lost 2 bases and J 5 bases, leaving 9 bases between the germline ends. Germline CDR1 reads SGHAT; CDR2 reads FQNNGV. The CDR3 has 13 amino acids. Here the CDR3 reads CASSLPGGTEAFF. Here the CDR3 DNA reads TGTGCCAGCAGCTTACCGGGAGGAACTGAAGCTTTCTTT.

The chain has TRBV28 and TRBJ2-3, with D possibly TRBD1 on 5 matching bases. V lost 10 bases and J lost 2, with 13 bases in between. Germline values: CDR1 MDHEN, CDR2 SYDVKM. The CDR3 has 13 residues. CDR3 coding DNA: TGTGCCACTTTAGGGGTCCTCACAGATACGCAGTATTTT. As protein: CATLGVLTDTQYF.

The chain uses TRBV9 and TRBJ2-3, with D possibly being TRBD1 or TRBD2 (6 bases each). The CDR3 length is 15 residues. The germline V gene has CDR1 SGDLS and CDR2 YYNGEE. V was trimmed by 2 bases and J by 1 base, leaving 11 bases between them. The CDR3 DNA reads TGTGCCAGCAGCGTCGAGGGGGGCCGCACAGATACGCAGTATTTT. It yields the protein CASSVEGGRTDTQYF.

This clone was detected only once. The chain has TRBV28 and TRBJ1-3, with D unresolved. CDR3 length equals 15 residues. CDR1 and CDR2 from the germline V gene are MDHEN and SYDVKM. Trimming stripped 4 bases from V and 4 bases from J, with 14 bases between. The CDR3 sequence: CASSSNPRVGNTIYF. The CDR3 DNA follows: TGTGCCAGCAGTTCCAATCCCCGCGTAGGAAACACCATATATTTT.

Turning to this clone: Sequence at one end of the junction differs from germline and may be a read error. V is TRBV27 and J is TRBJ1-1; no definite D call. From germline, CDR1 is MNHEY and CDR2 SMNVEV (reference sequence). The CDR3 is 11 amino acids. The DNA of the CDR3 is TGTGCCAGCAGTGACGGCTCTGAGGCTTTCTTT. It codes for CASSDGSEAFF.

The chain joins TRBV27 to TRBJ2-4, with TRBD1 matching over 8 bases. This CDR3 has 17 residues. V gave up 1 base and J gave up 1 base; unmatched junction bases: 6. Germline loops: CDR1 MNHEY, CDR2 SMNVEV (reference sequence). CDR3 nucleotides: TGTGCCAGCAGTTTATTCCCAGGGGGCGCGGCCAAAAACATTCAGTACTTC. It encodes CASSLFPGGAAKNIQYF.

This sequence joins TRBV5-8 and TRBJ2-1, with TRBD1 identical over 8 bases. V was clipped by 0 bases and J by 2 bases; unmatched bases: 1. The CDR3 sequence is 15 residues long. Germline values: CDR1 SGHTS, CDR2 YDEGEE. The CDR3, as DNA: TGTGCCAGCAGCTTGGGGACAGGGCCCTACAATGAGCAGTTCTTC. Translating gives CASSLGTGPYNEQFF.

The chain carries TRBV3-1 (or the pseudogene TRBV3-2) and TRBJ1-6; a weak D match, TRBD1 (6 bases). The CDR3 loop spans 18 amino acids. Trimming removed 1 base from V and 7 bases from J, with 20 bases in between. Germline V CDR1 and CDR2: LGHDT, YNNKEL (reference sequence). The CDR3 loop reads CASSQVVVTGRVNSPLHF. CDR3 sequence (DNA): TGTGCCAGCAGCCAAGTTGTAGTAACAGGGAGGGTAAATTCACCCCTCCACTTT.

This rearrangement joins TRBV4-2 to TRBJ2-7, with D perhaps assigned TRBD1 or TRBD2 (5 bases each). This CDR3 has 16 amino acids. The V end was cut by 3 bases, the J end by 2 bases, with 17 bases between. The germline V gene encodes CDR1 LGHNA and CDR2 YNFKEQ. CDR3 protein: CASSHQAGAPAYEQYF. The CDR3, as DNA: TGTGCCAGCAGCCACCAAGCCGGGGCCCCCGCCTACGAGCAGTACTTC.

The rearrangement joins TRBV9 to TRBJ1-1; D possibly corresponds to TRBD1 (6 bases). This CDR3 is 13 amino acids long. From germline, CDR1 is SGDLS and CDR2 YYNGEE. The V and J ends lost 3 bases and 10 bases respectively, with 16 bases between them. CDR3 nucleotide sequence: TGTGCCAGCAGCGCAGGGGCGGACCTGAGAGCTTTCTTT. The encoded protein is CASSAGADLRAFF. The full variable domain, with the rest looked up from reference TRBV9 and TRBJ1-1, is DSGVTQTPKHLITATGQRVTLRCSPRSGDLSVYWYQQSLDQGLQFLIQYYNGEERAKGNILERFSAQQFPDLHSELNLSSLELGDSALYFCASSAGADLRAFFGQGTRLTVV.

The chain has TRBV2 and TRBJ1-6; D remains unclear. Trimming stripped 6 bases from V and 9 bases from J, with 6 bases between. The germline V gene has CDR1 SNHLY and CDR2 FYNNEI. The CDR3 spans 11 residues. The DNA for the CDR3 is TGTGCCAGCAGGTCTTCTTCACCCCTCCACTTT. It codes for CASRSSSPLHF. The full variable domain, rest sourced from reference TRBV2 and TRBJ1-6, is EPEVTQTPSHQVTQMGQEVILRCVPISNHLYFYWYRQILGQKVEFLVSFYNNEISEKSEIFDDQFSVERPDGSNFTLKIRSTKLEDSAMYFCASRSSSPLHFGNGTRLTVT.

The chain couples TRBV12-5 to TRBJ1-4, with D possibly being TRBD1 (6 bases). The CDR3 contains 16 residues. Trimming stripped 1 base from V and 8 bases from J, with 17 bases between. Germline V lookup: CDR1 LGHNT, CDR2 FRNRAP. The CDR3 protein is CASGLAWDTGVEKLFF. The DNA of the CDR3 is TGTGCTAGTGGTTTGGCCTGGGACACGGGTGTAGAAAAACTGTTTTTT.

The V and J genes are TRBV28 and TRBJ2-7, with D hard to call. The V end was cut by 6 bases, the J end by 1 base, with 10 bases between. The CDR3 has 13 residues. Germline V gene data show CDR1 as MDHEN and CDR2 as SYDVKM. The CDR3 is CASSWVGSYEQYF. DNA of the CDR3: TGTGCCAGCAGCTGGGTAGGTTCCTACGAGCAGTACTTC.

The chain links TRBV5-4 to TRBJ2-2; possibly TRBD1 for D (6 bases). The CDR3 is made up of 13 amino acids. Trimming cost V 6 bases and J 0 bases, with 6 bases left between them. The germline gives CDR1 SGHNT, CDR2 YYREEE (reference sequence). The DNA for the CDR3 is TGTGCCAGCAACAGGGCGAACACCGGGGAGCTGTTTTTT. The encoded protein is CASNRANTGELFF. Full variable domain (outside the CDR3, taken from reference TRBV5-4 and TRBJ2-2): ETGVTQSPTHLIKTRGQQVTLRCSSQSGHNTVSWYQQALGQGPQFIFQYYREEENGRGNFPPRFSGLQFPNYSSELNVNALELDDSALYLCASNRANTGELFFGEGSRLTVL.